The clone carrying this TCR beta chain came up a few times. The antigen remains undetermined. The CDR3 has 14 residues. V lost 6 bases to trimming and J lost 2 bases; unmatched junction nucleotides: 4. Germline lookup yields CDR1 MNHNS and CDR2 SASEGT. Relying on iRepertoire HTBI primers and Arm-PCR of CDR3 regions, the team built TCR beta libraries. Original processing notes: The samples included roughly 62 TRBV and around 15 TRBJ segments. TCRdb redid the calling of the multiplex PCR reads with MiXCR, one entry per CDR3 protein. These V and J calls are TCRdb output, not the study's own analysis. This table has about 350,000 distinct CDR3 sequences, roughly 17% appearing once. The data belong to a study of regulatory T cells in long-lasting Graves disease. Study conclusions and caveats: Persistent Graves' patients showed reduced TCR diversity versus newly diagnosed patients. With 2,741 shared public clonotypes, persistent patients exceeded new patients, who shared over 850.

Regarding time point: newly diagnosed GD, antithyroid drugs for less than 3 months. PBMCs were the source of the RNA used for TCR sequencing. Separately, the same data were catalogued under a study of T cells in Graves' hyperthyroidism and ophthalmopathy.

This chain links TRBV6-1 with TRBJ1-3; 7 nucleotides align to TRBD1. The receptor was derived from a man aged 40-55 years with Graves disease. The sequenced sample was peripheral blood mononuclear cells (PBMCs), obtained at new diagnosis, from a patient treated with antithyroid drugs. CDR3 sequence: CASSNDRAGNTIYF. The CDR3 DNA reads TGTGCCAGCAGCAACGACAGGGCTGGAAACACCATATATTTT.